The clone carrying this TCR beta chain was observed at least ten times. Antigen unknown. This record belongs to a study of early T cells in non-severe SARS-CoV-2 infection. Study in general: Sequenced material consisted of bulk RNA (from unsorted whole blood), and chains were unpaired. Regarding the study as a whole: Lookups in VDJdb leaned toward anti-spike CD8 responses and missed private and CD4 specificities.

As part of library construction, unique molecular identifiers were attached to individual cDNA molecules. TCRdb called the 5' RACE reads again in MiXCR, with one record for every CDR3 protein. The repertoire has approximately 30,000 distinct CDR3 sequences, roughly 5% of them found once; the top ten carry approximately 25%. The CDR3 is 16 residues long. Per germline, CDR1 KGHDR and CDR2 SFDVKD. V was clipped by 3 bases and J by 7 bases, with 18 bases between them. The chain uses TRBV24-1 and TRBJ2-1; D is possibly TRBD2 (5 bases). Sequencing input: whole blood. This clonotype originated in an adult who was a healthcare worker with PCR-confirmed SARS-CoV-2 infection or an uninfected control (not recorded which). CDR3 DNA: TGTGCCACCAGTGATGAAGGGAGACCCTCGAGGAATGAGCAGTTCTTC. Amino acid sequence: CATSDEGRPSRNEQFF.